Each of the 12 T cell receptor beta chains below was sequenced from the same sample in a study of CD8 T cells in Susac syndrome. A quantity of about 0.5 to 1 ug RNA underwent reverse transcription using random hexamers. TCRdb called the immunoSEQ multiplex PCR reads again in MiXCR, with one record for every CDR3 protein. Of about 200,000 distinct CDR3 sequences in the sample, about 90% are singletons; the top ten hold about 0.12%. What was sequenced was CD8+ T cells from PBMCs. These receptors all stem from a human donor with multiple sclerosis.

The chain has TRBV14 and TRBJ2-1; no clear D gene. The V end was cut by 0 bases, the J end by 0 bases, with 15 bases between. Germline V gives CDR1 SGHDN, CDR2 FVKESK. The CDR3 has 18 amino acids. Written as DNA, the CDR3 is TGTGCCAGCAGCCAAGATGGTGTAACCAGAAGCTCCTACAATGAGCAGTTCTTC. Its protein is CASSQDGVTRSSYNEQFF.

The chain uses TRBV6-5 and TRBJ2-5; D remains unclear. Germline CDR1 MNHEY, CDR2 SVGAGI. The CDR3 runs 15 residues. With 3 bases removed from V and 3 bases from J, the gap between germline ends came to 14 bases. The CDR3 reads CASSYYRAEKETQYF. The CDR3 nucleotides read TGTGCCAGCAGTTATTACCGGGCCGAAAAAGAGACCCAGTACTTC.

The chain has TRBV5-4 and TRBJ2-7, with D tentatively TRBD1 or TRBD2 (5 bases each). The length of the CDR3 is 13 residues. Per germline, CDR1 SGHNT and CDR2 YYREEE (reference sequence). V shed 7 bases and J shed 7 bases, with 18 bases lying between them. The CDR3 spells CASAGGVGAEQYF. CDR3 bases: TGTGCCAGCGCTGGGGGAGTCGGTGCGGAGCAGTACTTC.

The rearrangement uses TRBV27 and TRBJ2-5; TRBD1 might be the D (6 bases). Germline V gene data show CDR1 as MNHEY and CDR2 as SMNVEV (reference sequence). V lost 6 bases to trimming and J lost 0 bases, with 11 bases between them. The length of the CDR3 is 14 residues. This chain's CDR3 is CASSEAGDQETQYF. Written as DNA, the CDR3 is TGTGCCAGCAGCGAGGCAGGGGACCAAGAGACCCAGTACTTC.

The chain carries TRBV6-2 or TRBV6-3 and TRBJ2-1; 11 bases match TRBD2. The V gene's germline CDR1 is MNHEY and CDR2 SVGEGT. Trimming cost V 2 bases and J 5 bases; bases outside gene matches: 5. There are 16 residues in the CDR3. CDR3 residues: CASSYAVAGGHNEQFF. CDR3 in DNA: TGTGCCAGCAGTTACGCGGTAGCGGGGGGGCACAATGAGCAGTTCTTC.

The chain links TRBV6-5 to TRBJ2-1, with D maybe TRBD1 (6 bases). Per germline, CDR1 MNHEY and CDR2 SVGAGI. V was trimmed by 3 bases and J by 3 bases, leaving 9 bases between them. This CDR3 region has 14 residues. The CDR3: CASSYLQGYNEQFF. The CDR3 DNA is TGTGCCAGCAGTTATTTACAGGGCTACAATGAGCAGTTCTTC.

This sequence joins TRBV29-1 and TRBJ2-1; D may be TRBD2 (7 bases). In germline, CDR1 is SQVTM, CDR2 ANQGSEA. The CDR3 totals 17 residues. V was shortened by 4 bases and J by 0 bases, with 19 bases between the two germline ends. The CDR3 DNA reads as TGCAGCGTTGGGGGGGGGCCGGCAGCCTTCTCCTACAATGAGCAGTTCTTC. The encoded protein is CSVGGGPAAFSYNEQFF.

The chain links TRBV20-1 to TRBJ1-2; D is ambiguous. The CDR3 is 11 amino acids. Trimming removed 5 bases from V and 9 bases from J, with 13 bases in between. From germline, CDR1 is DFQATT and CDR2 SNEGSKA (reference sequence). This CDR3 reads CSALVGSSYTF. CDR3 in DNA: TGCAGTGCTCTTGTCGGGTCCAGCTACACCTTC.

The chain uses TRBV6-1 and TRBJ2-6; a weak D match, TRBD1 (6 bases). Trimming stripped 4 bases from V and 0 bases from J, with 19 bases between. Germline CDR1 is MNHNS and CDR2 is SASEGT. The CDR3 runs 19 residues. This CDR3 reads CASSVQQGLIYSGANVLTF. For the CDR3, the DNA is TGTGCCAGCAGTGTCCAGCAGGGGCTAATTTACTCTGGGGCCAACGTCCTGACTTTC.

The CDR3 loop reads CASSQDRYDLNTEAFF. The CDR3 DNA sequence: TGCGCCAGCAGCCAAGATCGCTACGACCTGAACACTGAAGCTTTCTTT. The chain carries TRBV4-1 and TRBJ1-1; no clear D gene. Germline assignment: CDR1 MGHRA and CDR2 YSYEKL. This CDR3 has 16 residues. The V and J ends lost 0 bases and 0 bases respectively, with 11 bases between them.

V is TRBV29-1 and J is TRBJ1-1; a possible D gene is TRBD1 (5 bases). Germline CDR1 SQVTM, CDR2 ANQGSEA. The ends were cut back, 8 bases at V and 1 base at J, with 11 bases in the middle. The CDR3 runs 12 residues. The CDR3 nucleotides are TGCAGCTCCGTAAGGGGGAACACTGAAGCTTTCTTT. This codes for CSSVRGNTEAFF. Drawing the rest from reference TRBV29-1 and TRBJ1-1, the complete variable domain is SAVISQKPSRDICQRGTSLTIQCQVDSQVTMMFWYRQQPGQSLTLIATANQGSEATYESGFVIDKFPISRPNLTFSTLTVSNMSPEDSSIYLCSSVRGNTEAFFGQGTRLTVV.

This clonotype has just one count. Here the CDR3 reads CASFEGDRAYEQYF. As DNA, the CDR3 is TGCGCCAGCTTCGAGGGGGACAGAGCATACGAGCAGTACTTC. The V gene is TRBV5-1, the J gene TRBJ2-7; 7 bases align to TRBD1. This CDR3 region has 14 residues. V was pared by 7 bases and J by 4 bases, with 11 bases of the junction left unmatched. Germline V gene sequence: CDR1 SGHRS, CDR2 YFSETQ.